Listed below are T cell receptor beta chains from one sample, sequenced in a study of T cell changes during pregnancy in multiple sclerosis. Assay used: immunoSEQ multiplex PCR; TCRdb lists only in-frame clones, some missing. The sample records around 60,000 clones, around 89% being singletons. Sequencing used peripheral blood, obtained in the first trimester of pregnancy. All receptors derive from a female donor with multiple sclerosis, enrolled in a pregnancy study. Both conserved end residues are part of each CDR3. The D gene is left open where the match is weak. Clone sizes are given selectively: once, few, many, or a class where the clone is expanded.

D | J | size | V | CDR3 | DNA
. | TRBJ2-7 | . | TRBV27 | CASKNSPYEQYF | TGTGCCAGCAAGAACTCACCGTACGAGCAGTACTTC
TRBD1 | TRBJ1-2 | . | TRBV30 | CAWARTGNYGYTF | TGTGCCTGGGCAAGGACAGGAAACTATGGCTACACCTTC
. | TRBJ2-7 | . | TRBV5-1 | CASSSKGSVGTYEQYF | TGCGCCAGCAGCTCAAAGGGGTCTGTTGGGACCTACGAGCAGTACTTC
TRBD2 | TRBJ2-1 | once | TRBV2 | CASSTLAGVSLVINEQFF | TGTGCCAGCAGTACCCTAGCGGGAGTAAGTCTAGTTATAAATGAGCAGTTCTTC
. | TRBJ1-5 | . | TRBV6-5 | CASSRVHGEQPQHF | TGTGCCAGCAGTCGTGTCCATGGGGAGCAGCCCCAGCATTTT
. | TRBJ1-5 | . | TRBV7-3 | CASSLGADQPQHF | TGTGCCAGCAGCTTGGGGGCGGATCAGCCCCAGCATTTT
. | TRBJ2-7 | . | TRBV14 | CASSQQWPIQGYEQYF | TGTGCCAGCAGCCAACAATGGCCAATTCAGGGCTACGAGCAGTACTTC
TRBD2 | TRBJ2-3 | . | TRBV7-6 | CASSLAGHRNTQYF | TGTGCCAGCAGCCTAGCGGGACACCGAAATACGCAGTATTTT
. | TRBJ1-1 | . | TRBV4-2 | CASSIPGREFTEAFF | TGTGCCAGCAGCATTCCCGGCCGGGAGTTCACTGAAGCTTTCTTT
TRBD2 | TRBJ2-2 | . | TRBV11-3 | CASSLVAGISTGELFF | TGTGCCAGCAGCTTAGTAGCGGGGATTTCGACCGGGGAGCTGTTTTTT
TRBD1 | TRBJ1-4 | . | TRBV7-9 | CASSWGQPNEKLFF | TGTGCCAGCAGTTGGGGACAGCCTAATGAAAAACTGTTTTTT
. | TRBJ1-4 | . | TRBV30 | CAWSITAGGEKLFF | TGTGCCTGGAGTATCACGGCGGGGGGTGAAAAACTGTTTTTT
. | TRBJ1-1 | . | TRBV6-6 | CASGHQGTEAFF | TGTGCCAGCGGCCACCAGGGGACTGAAGCTTTCTTT
. | TRBJ2-4 | . | TRBV7-8 | CASSWWAGGLTDRTQAKNIQYF | TGTGCCAGCAGCTGGTGGGCCGGGGGTTTAACCGACCGCACGCAAGCCAAAAACATTCAGTACTTC
. | TRBJ2-2 | . | TRBV27 | CASSKGFTGELFF | TGTGCCAGCAGCAAGGGGTTCACCGGGGAGCTGTTTTTT
TRBD2 | TRBJ2-7 | few | TRBV4-2 | CASSQELASSGGYEQYF | TGTGCCAGCAGCCAAGAGTTGGCATCTAGCGGGGGGTACGAGCAGTACTTC
TRBD2 | TRBJ2-1 | . | TRBV5-4 | CASSLRPQLAGYPKFEQFF | TGTGCCAGCAGCTTGAGGCCCCAACTAGCGGGGTACCCGAAGTTTGAGCAGTTCTTC
. | TRBJ1-6 | . | TRBV4-3 | CASSQDSSYNSPLHF | TGCGCCAGCAGCCAAGATAGCTCCTATAATTCACCCCTCCACTTT
TRBD1 | TRBJ1-3 | . | TRBV6-6 | CASSYGTVLPGNTIYF | TGTGCCAGCAGTTACGGGACAGTATTGCCTGGAAACACCATATATTTT
. | TRBJ2-3 | . | TRBV6-6 | CASSTKGFNTDTQYF | TGTGCCAGCAGTACTAAGGGGTTTAACACAGATACGCAGTATTTT
TRBD2 | TRBJ2-5 | . | TRBV19 | CASSIGDYSQETQYF | TGTGCCAGTAGTATCGGGGACTACTCACAAGAGACCCAGTACTTC
TRBD2 | TRBJ2-1 | . | TRBV10-3 | CAITGRGYNEQFF | TGTGCCATCACAGGGAGGGGCTACAATGAGCAGTTCTTC
TRBD1 | TRBJ1-1 | . | TRBV9 | CASSEEDRGRPEAFF | TGTGCCAGCAGCGAAGAGGACAGGGGACGGCCTGAAGCTTTCTTT
TRBD2 | TRBJ2-2 | once | TRBV5-1 | CASSYLAGGTGELFF | TGCGCCAGCAGCTATCTAGCGGGCGGCACCGGGGAGCTGTTTTTT
. | TRBJ2-1 | . | TRBV14 | CASSRSSAGNEQFF | TGTGCCAGCAGCCGTTCTAGCGCGGGAAATGAGCAGTTCTTC
. | TRBJ1-5 | . | TRBV7-9 | CASSRENNQPQHF | TGTGCCAGCAGCCGGGAAAACAATCAGCCCCAGCATTTT
TRBD1 | TRBJ1-1 | . | TRBV7-6 | CASSSLDRGQRGTEAFF | TGTGCCAGCAGCTCCCTGGACAGGGGGCAGAGGGGCACTGAAGCTTTCTTT
. | TRBJ2-5 | . | TRBV30 | CAWKRAGVKTQYF | TGTGCCTGGAAAAGGGCAGGGGTAAAGACCCAGTACTTC
. | TRBJ2-1 | . | TRBV4-2 | CASTHGGPNEQFF | TGTGCCAGCACCCACGGGGGGCCCAATGAGCAGTTCTTC
TRBD2 | TRBJ2-3 | . | TRBV5-6 | CASRSFSGLGRADTQYF | TGTGCCAGCAGGAGCTTTTCGGGACTCGGGAGGGCCGATACGCAGTATTTT
TRBD2 | TRBJ2-1 | once | TRBV27 | CASSVSGSSYNEQFF | TGTGCCAGCAGCGTTAGCGGGAGCTCCTACAATGAGCAGTTCTTC
TRBD2 | TRBJ2-2 | . | TRBV5-1 | CASSFKLAGSNTGELFF | TGCGCCAGCAGCTTCAAACTAGCGGGTTCGAACACCGGGGAGCTGTTTTTT
. | TRBJ2-4 | . | TRBV19 | CASSQTGTENIQYF | TGTGCCAGTAGCCAGACAGGTACGGAAAACATTCAGTACTTC
TRBD2 | TRBJ2-2 | . | TRBV5-4 | CASSRGLAGENTGELFF | TGTGCCAGCAGCCGCGGACTAGCGGGAGAAAACACCGGGGAGCTGTTTTTT
TRBD1 | TRBJ2-2 | . | TRBV7-3 | CASSSGQGYTGELFF | TGTGCCAGCAGCTCCGGACAGGGTTACACCGGGGAGCTGTTTTTT
. | TRBJ1-1 | . | TRBV30 | CAWSPPGWSEAFF | TGTGCCTGGAGTCCCCCAGGGTGGTCTGAAGCTTTCTTT
. | TRBJ1-6 | . | TRBV29-1 | CSVRDDGNNSPLHF | TGCAGCGTACGAGACGACGGGAATAATTCACCCCTCCACTTT
. | TRBJ1-1 | . | TRBV6-6 | CASSYLGGTPAFF | TGTGCCAGCAGTTACTTAGGAGGGACCCCGGCTTTCTTT
. | TRBJ2-3 | . | TRBV18 | CASSFSEADTQYF | TGTGCCAGCTCCTTCTCGGAGGCAGATACGCAGTATTTT
. | TRBJ2-7 | once | TRBV28 | CASSLPLGGGEF | TGTGCCAGCAGTCTCCCGCTGGGAGGGGGGGAGTTC
TRBD2 | TRBJ2-3 | medium-sized | TRBV6-4 | CASSERGSSSTDTQYF | TGTGCCAGCTCTGAGCGGGGGTCCTCTAGCACAGATACGCAGTATTTT
TRBD2 | TRBJ2-1 | . | TRBV7-8 | CASSSRESSYNEQFF | TGTGCCAGCAGCTCGCGGGAGAGCTCCTACAATGAGCAGTTCTTC
. | TRBJ1-1 | . | TRBV9 | CASSVAGSFSEAFF | TGTGCCAGCAGCGTAGCAGGGTCTTTTTCTGAAGCTTTCTTT
. | TRBJ2-2 | . | TRBV7-3 | CASSAQGGNTGELFF | TGTGCCAGCAGCGCTCAGGGAGGGAACACCGGGGAGCTGTTTTTT
TRBD2 | TRBJ2-5 | . | TRBV9 | CASSMPKGLAVGETQYF | TGTGCCAGCAGCATGCCCAAGGGACTAGCGGTGGGAGAGACCCAGTACTTC
. | TRBJ1-2 | . | TRBV20-1 | CSERSGDGYTF | TGCAGTGAACGTTCGGGGGATGGCTACACCTTC
. | TRBJ2-7 | . | TRBV7-2 | CASSLQSRYEQYF | TGTGCCAGCAGCTTACAGTCCCGCTACGAGCAGTACTTC
. | TRBJ1-1 | . | TRBV7-9 | CASSLEAGSGTEAFF | TGTGCCAGCAGCTTAGAGGCGGGATCAGGGACTGAAGCTTTCTTT
. | TRBJ2-1 | . | TRBV29-1 | CSGLVVSYNEQFF | TGCAGCGGACTAGTAGTATCCTACAATGAGCAGTTCTTC
. | TRBJ1-4 | few | TRBV5-4 | CASSPEEGLLSEKLFF | TGTGCCAGCAGCCCGGAGGAGGGGCTGCTTTCAGAAAAACTGTTTTTT
. | TRBJ1-5 | . | TRBV7-2 | CASTSAIELGAHF | TGTGCCAGCACCTCGGCAATTGAGCTAGGGGCGCATTTT
. | TRBJ2-1 | . | TRBV30 | CAWSVPRTLSSYNEQFF | TGTGCCTGGAGTGTACCTCGGACTCTGAGCTCCTACAATGAGCAGTTCTTC
TRBD1 | TRBJ2-2 | . | TRBV18 | CASSPPGTGGVGELFF | TGTGCCAGCTCACCCCCAGGGACAGGGGGCGTCGGGGAGCTGTTTTTT